The T cell receptor (beta chain) under discussion was sequenced for a study of cytomegalovirus exposure and HLA in healthy donors. V gave up 6 bases and J gave up 4 bases, with 18 bases separating them. This CDR3 is built from 16 residues. Germline V gene sequence: CDR1 MNHEY, CDR2 SMNVEV (reference sequence). Donors in the study were healthy people who gave bone marrow. Study-wide points: Being productive about 87% or about 30% of the time was typical of most TCR beta V segments in an earlier analysis. There were some V segments, including TRBV6-2 and TRBV6-3, excluded as indistinguishable.

13 Jbeta primers and 60 Vbeta primers were used for the PCR. Original processing notes: Unique TCR beta chains totaled roughly 79 million in a later count, with 8.5 million to 12 million of them shared. Sequenced by immunoSEQ multiplex PCR; TCRdb stores in-frame clones only, minus some. Clone size and the V and J calls come from that table; the DNA yielded D and trimming. Seen here are over 150,000 clones, around 85% observed once, and the top ten hold 1.9%. Of note for this clone: No antigen is known for it.

The clonotype comes from a human donor in good health. The genes are TRBV27 and TRBJ2-2, with D maybe TRBD1 (6 bases). The sequenced sample was PBMCs. The CDR3 nucleotides are TGTGCCAGCAGAAACGAAGAAACAGGGTTCACCGGGGAGCTGTTTTTT. It specifies CASRNEETGFTGELFF.